The clone carrying this TCR beta chain was counted between two and nine times. Its antigen remains unknown. TCRdb re-called the 5' RACE reads with MiXCR, one entry per CDR3 protein. The data show about 570,000 distinct CDR3 sequences, with around 9.6% seen just once and roughly 3.2% held by the top ten. Germline loops: CDR1 MNHEY, CDR2 SMNVEV (reference sequence). The CDR3 runs 18 residues. V was pared by 3 bases and J by 0 bases, with 18 bases between. Each donor was a healthy Caucasian. This sample is drawn from a study of identical twins. Study outcomes and limitations: Where out-of-frame alpha sequences were twin-shared, they showed excess low generation probability. Cross-sectional statistics, not tracking of the same donors, supported the conclusions.

This sample also belongs to another study, concerning yellow fever vaccine responses in identical twins. This second study notes: Twins showed a vaccine T cell response that reportedly seemed partly convergent, partly personalized.

The specimen sequenced was PBMCs. The TCR originated in a woman aged 18-29 years in good health. This sequence joins TRBV27 and TRBJ2-1; D possibly corresponds to TRBD1 (5 bases). CDR3 protein: CASSLRQGLTSSYNEQFF. CDR3 sequence (DNA): TGTGCCAGCAGTTTGAGGCAGGGCCTCACGAGCTCCTACAATGAGCAGTTCTTC.